The present T cell receptor beta chain was sequenced within a study of blood T cell repertoires in COVID-19. At the level of the study: From the United States, Italy and Spain came samples of acute and convalescent COVID-19.

CDR1 is KGHDR, CDR2 SFDVKD, per germline. The CDR3 spans 14 residues. The V and J ends lost 3 bases and 7 bases respectively, with 14 bases between them. Participants spanned ages 18 to 89 years and resided in 20 to 25 US areas. Clinical history as reported by participants underpinned cohort assignment. As originally analysed: Counts of nucleated cells, estimated from reference gene primer amplification, were obtained. Measured with immunoSEQ multiplex PCR; TCRdb has only the in-frame clones, and not every one. D and trimming come from the DNA, and the V and J calls and clone size come from that table. The sample has about 430,000 clones; approximately 91% are singletons.

The TCR was taken from a woman in her late teens or twenties who had been exposed to COVID-19. V and J are TRBV24-1 and TRBJ1-1, with D possibly matching TRBD1 (6 bases). The sequenced sample consisted of PBMCs or T cells enriched from blood (not recorded which). CDR3 coding DNA: TGTGCCACCAGTGATGCCGGGGGGGCGGGTGAAGCTTTCTTT. Amino acid sequence: CATSDAGGAGEAFF.